The clone carrying this T cell receptor beta chain appeared a single time. These data come from a study of blood T cell repertoires in COVID-19. Study-wide context: Both acute and convalescent COVID-19 samples were obtained from the United States, Italy and Spain. PBMCs, B-cell-depleted T cells, or T cells provided the cDNA or gDNA that made up the material.

Original processing methods: Reference gene primer amplification yielded estimated nucleated cell counts. TCRdb's copy holds only in-frame clones and misses some; the assay was immunoSEQ multiplex PCR. D and trimming come from the DNA, and the V and J calls and clone size come from that table. The sample shows 59,000 or so clones, about 76% of them seen only once. The J segment lost 5 bases and the V segment lost 7 bases, leaving 17 bases of the junction unmatched. CDR3 size: 18 residues. CDR1 and CDR2 (germline): LGHNT, FRNRAP. The sample taken for sequencing was peripheral blood. V gene TRBV12-5 combines with J gene TRBJ1-5, with 10 bases identical to TRBD1. The clonotype comes from a woman at least 80 years old with active or convalescent COVID-19. The CDR3 is CASAYRQGAVRVDQPQHF. The CDR3 region has the DNA TGTGCTAGTGCCTATCGACAGGGGGCTGTCCGAGTGGATCAGCCCCAGCATTTT.